The sequence of this T cell receptor (beta chain) was determined in a study of control samples from healthy donors and cancer patients. Only in-frame clones appear in the TCRdb table, and some are missing; sequencing was by immunoSEQ multiplex PCR. In the table there are 250,000 to 300,000 clones, about four fifths of which are singletons. The J segment lost 6 bases and the V segment lost 3 bases, leaving 3 bases of the junction unmatched. Germline CDR1 is SGHRS and CDR2 is YFSETQ. There are 14 residues in the CDR3. This clone has just a few counts. The sequence derives from a woman aged 55-69 years with lung cancer. Sample: PBMCs. This chain joins TRBV5-1 and TRBJ1-6; 7 bases agree with TRBD1. CDR3 sequence (DNA): TGCGCCAGCAGCTGGGGACAGAGTAATTCACCCCTCCACTTT. The encoded protein is CASSWGQSNSPLHF. The whole variable domain, filled in from reference TRBV5-1 and TRBJ1-6, reads KAGVTQTPRYLIKTRGQQVTLSCSPISGHRSVSWYQQTPGQGLQFLFEYFSETQRNKGNFPGRFSGRQFSNSRSEMNVSTLELGDSALYLCASSWGQSNSPLHFGNGTRLTVT.